What follows are 5 T cell receptor beta chains derived from one specimen sequenced in a study of T cell repertoires in cytomegalovirus infection. These TCRs are of unknown antigen specificity. MiXCR, applied by TCRdb to the reads, yields one record per CDR3 protein. Of around 100,000 distinct CDR3 sequences listed, roughly 30% were seen once; the top ten hold around two fifths. The sequencing here drew on CD8+ T cells from cultured PBMCs, taken from culture after CMV antigen stimulation. Receptor source: a human donor in good health (CMV status not recorded). Some clones in this sample may be carry-over from other donors' samples.

The chain couples TRBV24-1 to TRBJ2-7, with 9 bases matching TRBD1. Germline CDR1 is KGHDR and CDR2 is SFDVKD. Trimming at V came to 4 bases and at J to 5 bases, leaving 5 bases not matched to a gene. This CDR3 is built from 14 residues. The chain's CDR3 is CATSETGQGDEQYF. The CDR3 DNA follows: TGTGCCACCAGTGAGACGGGACAGGGTGACGAGCAGTACTTC.

In its sample, this clonotype was seen many times. The chain employs TRBV6-2 or TRBV6-3 and TRBJ1-5; TRBD1 matches 7 bases. The CDR3 sequence is 16 residues long. V dropped 5 bases and J dropped 3; count of bases not matched to a gene: 10. The V gene's germline CDR1 is MNHEY and CDR2 SVGEGT. The DNA for the CDR3 is TGTGCCAGCAGTCCGCAGAGACAGGGACTCAATCAGCCCCAGCATTTT. As protein: CASSPQRQGLNQPQHF.

In nucleotides, the CDR3 is TGTGCTAGTGGTTCGGGAGAGACCCAGTACTTC. Translation gives CASGSGETQYF. V gene TRBV12-5 combines with J gene TRBJ2-5; D not certain. The CDR3 length is 11 residues. CDR1 and CDR2 (germline): LGHNT, FRNRAP. V was pared by 4 bases and J by 4 bases, with 4 bases between.

This chain uses TRBV15 with TRBJ1-3; weak D call: TRBD1 (5 bases). This CDR3 region has 17 residues. Trimming took 1 base from V and 0 from J, leaving 13 bases between them. Germline V lookup: CDR1 LNHNV, CDR2 YYDKDF (reference sequence). Here the CDR3 DNA reads TGTGCCACCAGCAGAGTCTTTGGGGCCGACTCTGGAAACACCATATATTTT. The encoded protein is CATSRVFGADSGNTIYF.

Many counts were recorded for this clonotype. CDR3 amino acids: CASSEVELGRYEQYF. In DNA form, the CDR3 reads TGTGCCAGCAGTGAAGTGGAGTTAGGACGTTACGAGCAGTACTTC. The V call is TRBV6-1, the J call TRBJ2-7; D unclear. Germline lookup yields CDR1 MNHNS and CDR2 SASEGT. CDR3 size: 15 residues. Trimming stripped 1 base from V and 4 bases from J, with 14 bases between.